Listed below are T cell receptor beta chains from one sample, sequenced in a study of T cells in Graves' hyperthyroidism and ophthalmopathy. TCRdb independently ran MiXCR on the multiplex PCR reads; one entry per CDR3 protein. The top ten clones hold about 10% of a sample with roughly 700,000 distinct CDR3 sequences, 11% to 15% of them seen once. The sequenced sample consisted of blood. All receptors come from a woman between 18 and 30 years old with Graves' hyperthyroidism. The CDR3 runs from the conserved cysteine through the conserved F or W. D genes are given only for firm matches. Size values are once, few and many counts, or a class for expanded clones, and some rows have none.

CDR3 protein: CASRRDGAVIDQPQHF
CDR3 DNA: TGTGCCAGTAGGAGGGACGGGGCCGTTATCGATCAGCCCCAGCATTTT
clone size: NA
D gene: NA
V gene: TRBV19
J gene: TRBJ1-5

CDR3 protein: CASSPNGGVQEQFF
CDR3 DNA: TGTGCCAGCAGCCCCAACGGGGGAGTGCAGGAGCAGTTCTTC
clone size: many
D gene: NA
V gene: TRBV13
J gene: TRBJ2-1

CDR3 protein: CASSPTSGIRAEAFF
CDR3 DNA: TGTGCCAGCAGCCCGACCTCAGGGATCAGGGCTGAAGCTTTCTTT
clone size: many
D gene: NA
V gene: TRBV11-2
J gene: TRBJ1-1

CDR3 protein: CASKVVRTTEAFF
CDR3 DNA: TGTGCCAGCAAGGTTGTCCGGACCACTGAAGCTTTCTTT
clone size: NA
D gene: NA
V gene: TRBV2
J gene: TRBJ1-1

CDR3 protein: CASSRDILSSYEQYF
CDR3 DNA: TGCGCCAGCAGCCGTGACATTCTCAGCTCCTACGAGCAGTACTTC
clone size: few
D gene: NA
V gene: TRBV4-3
J gene: TRBJ2-7

CDR3 protein: CASSYSSLTDTQYF
CDR3 DNA: TGTGCCAGCAGTTACTCGAGTCTAACTGATACGCAGTATTTT
clone size: few
D gene: NA
V gene: TRBV6-6
J gene: TRBJ2-3

CDR3 protein: CASSPQGLVDEKLFF
CDR3 DNA: TGTGCCAGCTCACCACAGGGGCTGGTCGATGAAAAACTGTTTTTT
clone size: NA
D gene: NA
V gene: TRBV18
J gene: TRBJ1-4

CDR3 protein: CSATGNTGELFF
CDR3 DNA: TGCAGTGCTACAGGGAACACCGGGGAGCTGTTTTTT
clone size: many
D gene: NA
V gene: TRBV20-1
J gene: TRBJ2-2

CDR3 protein: CASSHGLAFYEQYF
CDR3 DNA: TGTGCCAGCAGTCATGGACTAGCGTTCTACGAGCAGTACTTC
clone size: many
D gene: TRBD2
V gene: TRBV27
J gene: TRBJ2-7

CDR3 protein: CASSTWTGGNTEAFF
CDR3 DNA: TGTGCCAGCAGTACCTGGACAGGGGGAAACACTGAAGCTTTCTTT
clone size: NA
D gene: TRBD1
V gene: TRBV6-2/TRBV6-3
J gene: TRBJ1-1

CDR3 protein: CASSTGVLADTQYF
CDR3 DNA: TGCGCCAGCAGCACAGGGGTGCTCGCAGATACGCAGTATTTT
clone size: few
D gene: TRBD1
V gene: TRBV5-1
J gene: TRBJ2-3

CDR3 protein: CASSYSRNEQYF
CDR3 DNA: TGTGCCAGCAGTTACTCTCGGAACGAGCAGTACTTC
clone size: few
D gene: NA
V gene: TRBV6-5
J gene: TRBJ2-7

CDR3 protein: CASSFSRLYEQYF
CDR3 DNA: TGTGCCAGCAGTTTTTCCAGGCTTTACGAGCAGTACTTC
clone size: NA
D gene: NA
V gene: TRBV12-3/TRBV12-4
J gene: TRBJ2-7

CDR3 protein: CASSLALREVSNEQFF
CDR3 DNA: TGTGCCAGCAGCTTGGCCTTGAGGGAGGTTTCCAATGAGCAGTTCTTC
clone size: NA
D gene: NA
V gene: TRBV5-6
J gene: TRBJ2-1

CDR3 protein: CATSPTGIGRNTGELFF
CDR3 DNA: TGTGCCACCAGCCCTACAGGCATAGGACGAAACACCGGGGAGCTGTTTTTT
clone size: many
D gene: NA
V gene: TRBV24-1
J gene: TRBJ2-2